These 32 T cell receptor beta chains share one sample of origin, sequenced in a study of T cell changes during pregnancy in multiple sclerosis. Assay: immunoSEQ multiplex PCR; the TCRdb copy retains only in-frame clones and omits some. Of around 60,000 clones listed, 80% to 95% are singletons. Sequences were derived from peripheral blood, sampled in the second trimester of pregnancy. These receptors were taken from a female donor in good health, enrolled as a control in a pregnancy study.

The chain recombines TRBV6-1 with TRBJ1-6; TRBD1 matches at 7 bases. Germline loops: CDR1 MNHNS, CDR2 SASEGT. J gave up 5 bases and V 6 bases, and 4 bases lay outside the gene matches. The CDR3 runs to 14 residues. CDR3 residues: CASRGTANNSPLHF. The CDR3 DNA sequence: TGTGCCAGCAGGGGGACAGCCAATAATTCACCCCTCCACTTT.

This chain connects TRBV2 to TRBJ1-6; TRBD1 agrees at 7 bases. The CDR3 sequence is 16 residues long. Trimming at V came to 4 bases and at J to 5 bases, leaving 8 bases not matched to a gene. From germline, CDR1 is SNHLY and CDR2 FYNNEI. The CDR3 bases are TGTGCCAGCAGTGGGGGGCGGACAGGTGATAATTCACCCCTCCACTTT. As protein: CASSGGRTGDNSPLHF.

The chain recombines TRBV11-3 with TRBJ2-3; D perhaps matches TRBD2 (6 bases). V shed 5 bases and J shed 5 bases, with 23 bases lying between them. The CDR3 has 17 residues. Germline V CDR1 and CDR2: SGHNT, YENEEA. Here the CDR3 reads CASSRGGSGGVGDTQYF. CDR3 coding DNA: TGTGCCAGCAGCCGTGGTGGCAGCGGAGGGGTGGGAGATACGCAGTATTTT.

The rearrangement uses TRBV5-1 and TRBJ2-7, with D perhaps TRBD1 (6 bases). The V and J ends lost 4 bases and 3 bases respectively, with 23 bases between them. The length of the CDR3 is 17 residues. Germline loops: CDR1 SGHRS, CDR2 YFSETQ. The CDR3 spells CASSKARGRAGNYEQYF. CDR3 in DNA: TGCGCCAGCAGCAAAGCCAGGGGACGTGCGGGTAACTACGAGCAGTACTTC.

This clone has more than one count but fewer than ten. This chain uses TRBV7-9 with TRBJ1-3; tentative D call: TRBD1 (6 bases). Trimming shortened V by 5 bases and J by 0 bases, and 8 bases separated the two germline ends. Germline CDR1 SEHNR, CDR2 FQNEAQ (reference sequence). The CDR3 is 14 residues long. The CDR3 DNA reads as TGTGCCAGCAGCGAACAGGGCTCTGGAAACACCATATATTTT. Protein product: CASSEQGSGNTIYF. Full variable domain (remainder filled in from reference TRBV7-9 and TRBJ1-3): DTGVSQNPRHKITKRGQNVTFRCDPISEHNRLYWYRQTLGQGPEFLTYFQNEAQLEKSRLLSDRFSAERPKGSFSTLEIQRTEQGDSAMYLCASSEQGSGNTIYFGEGSWLTVV.

The chain recombines TRBV2 with TRBJ2-3; TRBD2 might be the D (6 bases). The V and J ends lost 6 bases and 2 bases respectively, with 12 bases between them. Germline V CDR1 and CDR2: SNHLY, FYNNEI. This CDR3 has 14 amino acids. CDR3 DNA sequence: TGTGCCAGCAGCCAAAGGGACTTCACAGATACGCAGTATTTT. Amino acid sequence: CASSQRDFTDTQYF.

Written as DNA, the CDR3 is TGTGCCATCAGTGAGCCCGGGACACCAGTCTACGAGCAGTACTTC. This gives the protein CAISEPGTPVYEQYF. The chain uses TRBV10-3 and TRBJ2-7, with D possibly TRBD1 on 6 matching bases. The CDR3 contains 15 residues. The V end was cut by 2 bases, the J end by 3 bases, with 14 bases between. Germline V gives CDR1 ENHRY, CDR2 SYGVKD.

The rearrangement links TRBV7-2 to TRBJ2-2, with D possibly TRBD2 on 5 matching bases. Looked up from germline, CDR1 is SGHTA and CDR2 is FQGNSA. CDR3 length equals 13 residues. V lost 6 bases and J lost 5, with 10 bases in between. The CDR3 DNA sequence: TGTGCCAGCAGTCCCGGCGGGACCGGGGAGCTGTTTTTT. Its protein product is CASSPGGTGELFF. Supplemented by reference TRBV7-2 and TRBJ2-2, the full variable domain reads GAGVSQSPSNKVTEKGKDVELRCDPISGHTALYWYRQSLGQGLEFLIYFQGNSAPDKSGLPSDRFSAERTGGSVSTLTIQRTQQEDSAVYLCASSPGGTGELFFGEGSRLTVL.

The chain is built from TRBV7-8 and TRBJ2-1; 7 bases are shared with TRBD2. There are 17 residues in the CDR3. V was pared by 2 bases and J by 1 base, with 8 bases of the junction left unmatched. Looked up from germline, CDR1 is SGHVS and CDR2 is FQNEAQ. CDR3 sequence reads: CASSLREAGWSYNEQFF. The CDR3 nucleotides are TGTGCCAGCAGCTTAAGGGAAGCGGGGTGGTCCTACAATGAGCAGTTCTTC.

V and J are TRBV7-3 and TRBJ2-2, with 10 bases that match TRBD2. The CDR3 loop spans 22 amino acids. The V gene end was trimmed by 4 bases and the J gene end by 5 bases; junction bases not matched to a gene: 25. The germline V gene encodes CDR1 SGHTA and CDR2 FQGTGA. The CDR3, as DNA: TGTGCCAGCAGCTCGACATTAAAAACCGAAGGACTAGCGGAAGACCCAACCGGGGAGCTGTTTTTT. Its protein is CASSSTLKTEGLAEDPTGELFF.

The chain is built from TRBV4-3 and TRBJ2-1; 8 bases fit TRBD2. V lost 1 base to trimming and J lost 7 bases; unmatched junction nucleotides: 6. CDR3 length: 15 amino acids. Germline V lookup: CDR1 LGHNA, CDR2 YSLEER. The CDR3 loop reads CASSQGREERNEQFF. The CDR3 DNA reads as TGCGCCAGCAGCCAAGGGCGGGAGGAACGGAATGAGCAGTTCTTC.

This sequence joins TRBV19 and TRBJ1-1; 8 nucleotides align to TRBD1. Losses at the gene ends were 5 bases for V and 6 bases for J; bases not matched to a gene: 11. The germline V gene encodes CDR1 LNHDA and CDR2 SQIVND (reference sequence). The CDR3 spans 15 residues. DNA for the CDR3: TGTGCCAGTAGTCCACCGGACAGGGACGTACCTGAAGCTTTCTTT. Its translation is CASSPPDRDVPEAFF.

CDR3 bases: TGTGCCAGCACTAGACAGGGGGGCTCCTACGAGCAGTACTTC. As protein: CASTRQGGSYEQYF. The chain combines TRBV2 with TRBJ2-7, with 9 bases fitting TRBD1. CDR3 size: 14 residues. V shed 7 bases, J shed 0 bases, and the junction held 4 bases outside the gene matches. The germline V gene has CDR1 SNHLY and CDR2 FYNNEI.

The chain carries TRBV5-1 and TRBJ2-3; D remains unclear. V was shortened by 0 bases and J by 4 bases, with 12 bases between the two germline ends. The CDR3 is 15 residues long. Germline V gene sequence: CDR1 SGHRS, CDR2 YFSETQ. The CDR3 is CASSLAGSPSDTQYF. The CDR3 bases are TGCGCCAGCAGCTTGGCCGGGTCCCCCTCAGATACGCAGTATTTT.

The CDR3 coding sequence is TGTGCCAGCTCACTAACCGGGACTAGCGGAAACTACGAGCAGTACTTC. It codes for CASSLTGTSGNYEQYF. The chain is built from TRBV18 and TRBJ2-7; 11 positions match TRBD2. CDR3 length: 16 amino acids. Germline V gene sequence: CDR1 KGHSH, CDR2 LQKENI. V lost 4 bases and J lost 3; bases outside the gene matches: 8.

The chain joins TRBV29-1 to TRBJ1-2; maybe TRBD1 (6 bases). Trimming removed 7 bases at V and 8 bases at J, with 14 bases between. The CDR3 has 11 amino acids. Germline assignment: CDR1 SQVTM and CDR2 ANQGSEA. The CDR3 protein is CSAPGAEGYTF. CDR3 nucleotide sequence: TGCAGCGCCCCAGGGGCGGAGGGCTACACCTTC.

The chain links TRBV4-2 to TRBJ2-5, with 8 nucleotides matching TRBD2. The CDR3 is 15 residues long. The germline V gene encodes CDR1 LGHNA and CDR2 YNFKEQ. J was trimmed by 3 bases and V by 1 base; bases with no gene match: 4. The CDR3 loop is CASSQGAAGEETQYF. DNA for the CDR3: TGTGCCAGCAGCCAAGGTGCAGCGGGAGAAGAGACCCAGTACTTC.

Notes on this clone: One end of the junction fails to match germline, which may point to a read error. This chain uses TRBV7-7 with TRBJ2-1; 10 nucleotides agree with TRBD2. The V gene's germline CDR1 is SSHAT and CDR2 FNYEAQ (reference sequence). This CDR3 is 15 amino acids long. CDR3 in amino acids: CASSARASGGGEQFF. For the CDR3, the DNA is TGTGCTAGCAGCGCACGGGCTAGCGGGGGAGGTGAGCAGTTCTTC.

This rearrangement joins TRBV6-5 to TRBJ1-1; 8 bases match TRBD1. V shed 0 bases and J 5 bases; nucleotides not matched to a gene: 2. The germline gives CDR1 MNHEY, CDR2 SVGAGI. The CDR3 length is 14 residues. The CDR3 DNA reads TGTGCCAGCAGTTACTCGGGACAGGTGACTGAAGCTTTCTTT. Encoded protein: CASSYSGQVTEAFF.

The chain has TRBV11-2 and TRBJ1-6; no reliable D call. The germline V gene has CDR1 SGHAT and CDR2 FQNNGV. Trimming stripped 5 bases from V and 8 bases from J, with 16 bases between. The CDR3 covers 15 residues. CDR3 bases: TGTGCCAGCAGCCTCCAGAGGTCTGTGTATTCACCCCTCCACTTT. This gives the protein CASSLQRSVYSPLHF.

This chain uses TRBV9 with TRBJ1-4, with 9 bases aligning to TRBD1. Losses at the gene ends were 0 bases for V and 7 bases for J; bases not matched to a gene: 22. The CDR3 has 21 residues. Germline lookup yields CDR1 SGDLS and CDR2 YYNGEE. CDR3 sequence reads: CASSVGGTGIAYHPGSEKLFF. The CDR3, as DNA: TGTGCCAGCAGCGTAGGGGGGACAGGGATCGCCTACCACCCGGGGAGTGAAAAACTGTTTTTT.

The chain carries TRBV11-2 and TRBJ1-6; D not certain. V gave up 4 bases and J gave up 5 bases, with 9 bases separating them. Germline V gives CDR1 SGHAT, CDR2 FQNNGV. There are 14 residues in the CDR3. The CDR3 loop is CASSSWENNSPLHF. For the CDR3, the DNA is TGTGCCAGCAGCTCCTGGGAGAATAATTCACCCCTCCACTTT.

This clone was counted a single time. At one boundary the junction diverges from the germline segment, which might be a read error. The rearrangement links TRBV7-7 to TRBJ2-5, with 9 bases fitting TRBD2. The CDR3 has 17 residues. The germline CDR1 and CDR2 sequences are SSHAT and FNYEAQ (reference sequence). DNA of the CDR3: TGTGCTAGCAGCCCCGGGGGCGGGGGGGCCTCCGGAGAGACCCAGTACTTC. Translating it yields CASSPGGGGASGETQYF.

The rearrangement joins TRBV9 to TRBJ2-5, with 9 bases fitting TRBD2. V dropped 0 bases and J dropped 5; count of bases not matched to a gene: 5. Germline CDR1 reads SGDLS; CDR2 reads YYNGEE. The CDR3 loop spans 15 amino acids. The CDR3 loop reads CASSVVGGRGETQYF. The CDR3, as DNA: TGTGCCAGCAGCGTAGTGGGCGGGAGGGGGGAGACCCAGTACTTC.

This chain uses TRBV11-3 with TRBJ2-1, with a weak D call TRBD1 (8 bases). This CDR3 spans 15 amino acids. V lost 5 bases, J lost 7 bases, and 18 bases lay in between. Germline V CDR1 and CDR2: SGHNT, YENEEA. The CDR3 bases are TGTGCCAGCAGCCCCAGGGGGCCTAGCGGTAATGAGCAGTTCTTC. This gives the protein CASSPRGPSGNEQFF.

The chain links TRBV5-4 to TRBJ2-5, with TRBD2 matching 7 bases. The V gene's germline CDR1 is SGHNT and CDR2 YYREEE (reference sequence). The CDR3 length is 15 residues. Losses at the gene ends were 4 bases for V and 6 bases for J; bases not matched to a gene: 12. The CDR3 bases are TGTGCCAGCAGCCAGGGAGGGCAGGGTGGGCAGACCCAGTACTTC. Encoded protein: CASSQGGQGGQTQYF.

The chain links TRBV6-4 to TRBJ2-5; 15 bases are shared with TRBD2. The CDR3 has 16 residues. V was pared by 7 bases and J by 3 bases, with 6 bases of the junction left unmatched. Per the germline V gene, CDR1 is MRHNA and CDR2 is SNTAGT. CDR3 sequence: CASKEGLAGGKETQYF. The DNA for the CDR3 is TGTGCCAGCAAGGAAGGACTAGCGGGGGGGAAAGAGACCCAGTACTTC.

This chain uses TRBV29-1 with TRBJ2-1; no clear D. The CDR3 has 14 amino acids. Germline-derived CDR1 and CDR2 are SQVTM and ANQGSEA. Deletions cut 2 bases from V and 4 bases from J, with 12 bases between. The CDR3 coding sequence is TGCAGCGTTGAATATGGCCCACAATACAATGAGCAGTTCTTC. It is translated as CSVEYGPQYNEQFF.

The J gene is TRBJ2-5, the V gene TRBV2; possibly TRBD2 for D (5 bases). CDR3 length: 14 amino acids. Trimming removed 6 bases at V and 7 bases at J, with 18 bases between. Germline lookup yields CDR1 SNHLY and CDR2 FYNNEI. The CDR3 spells CASRVISGEGTQYF. In DNA, the CDR3 is TGTGCCAGCAGGGTCATCTCTGGTGAGGGGACCCAGTACTTC.

This chain links TRBV7-9 with TRBJ2-3; TRBD2 matches 12 bases. CDR1 SEHNR and CDR2 FQNEAQ come from the germline V gene (reference sequence). This CDR3 is 15 amino acids long. Losses at the gene ends were 3 bases for V and 3 bases for J; bases not matched to a gene: 1. CDR3 in amino acids: CASSLTSGGTDTQYF. For the CDR3, the DNA is TGTGCCAGCAGCTTGACTAGCGGGGGAACAGATACGCAGTATTTT. Full variable domain (outside the CDR3, taken from reference TRBV7-9 and TRBJ2-3): DTGVSQNPRHKITKRGQNVTFRCDPISEHNRLYWYRQTLGQGPEFLTYFQNEAQLEKSRLLSDRFSAERPKGSFSTLEIQRTEQGDSAMYLCASSLTSGGTDTQYFGPGTRLTVL.

This rearrangement joins TRBV5-1 to TRBJ2-5; 10 nucleotides agree with TRBD1. Germline lookup yields CDR1 SGHRS and CDR2 YFSETQ. J lost 4 bases, V lost 1 base, and 10 bases had no gene match. This CDR3 comprises 17 residues. CDR3 loop: CASSLSAGTGATETQYF. The CDR3 nucleotides are TGCGCCAGCAGCTTGTCGGCCGGGACAGGGGCCACAGAGACCCAGTACTTC.

V usage is TRBV21-1 and J usage is TRBJ2-7; TRBD1 is the table's D call, not checked against the DNA. TRBV21-1 is noted as a pseudogene. The CDR3 extends over 13 amino acids. The CDR3 region has the DNA TGTGCCAGCAGCGGACACGCCGCCTACGAGCAGTACTTC. Amino acids: CASSGHAAYEQYF.